The 8 T cell receptor beta chains below all came from one sample that was sequenced in a study of patients and donors after allogeneic stem cell transplantation. Using its own MiXCR run on the RT-PCR reads, TCRdb lists one record per CDR3 protein. The repertoire includes roughly 230,000 distinct CDR3 sequences, 13% to 15% of them detected once, and about 9.9% sits in the top ten. Material for sequencing was blood, either unsorted or a sorted T cell fraction (not recorded which). These receptors were taken from a human donor who was either an allogeneic HSCT recipient or a stem cell or donor lymphocyte infusion donor (not recorded which). It is not recorded whose cells these are; they may come from a transplant donor.

This clonotype was counted between two and nine times. The rearrangement uses TRBV24-1 and TRBJ2-5; 8 nucleotides line up with TRBD2. The germline V gene encodes CDR1 KGHDR and CDR2 SFDVKD. Unmatched junction bases numbered 4, after V lost 7 bases and J lost 1 base. The CDR3 loop spans 14 amino acids. The chain's CDR3 is CATSAGGTQETQYF. In DNA form, the CDR3 reads TGTGCCACCAGCGCGGGGGGAACCCAAGAGACCCAGTACTTC.

The chain combines TRBV3-1 with TRBJ2-3; TRBD2 agrees at 11 bases. Trimming cost V 4 bases and J 3 bases; bases outside gene matches: 6. Germline CDR1 is LGHDT and CDR2 is YNNKEL (reference sequence). The CDR3 covers 16 residues. DNA for the CDR3: TGTGCCAGCAGCCCACCTAGCGGGGGGCTAACAGATACGCAGTATTTT. Its translation: CASSPPSGGLTDTQYF.

V gene TRBV7-3 combines with J gene TRBJ2-5, with 8 nucleotides matching TRBD1. The CDR3 length is 15 residues. V gave up 5 bases and J gave up 4 bases; unmatched junction bases: 9. Germline V CDR1 and CDR2: SGHTA, FQGTGA. The CDR3 here is CASSKQGVVGETQYF. As DNA, the CDR3 is TGTGCCAGCAGCAAACAGGGGGTGGTGGGAGAGACCCAGTACTTC.

This clonotype was seen a handful of times. J is TRBJ2-7 and V is TRBV20-1, with 8 bases aligning to TRBD2. This CDR3 is 15 amino acids long. J was trimmed by 2 bases and V by 0 bases; bases with no gene match: 6. Germline V gene sequence: CDR1 DFQATT, CDR2 SNEGSKA (reference sequence). The CDR3 coding sequence is TGCAGTGCTAGAGATAGTCGGGAGGGCACCTACGAGCAGTACTTC. Protein product: CSARDSREGTYEQYF.

This clonotype was observed at least ten times. This chain joins TRBV12-3 or TRBV12-4 and TRBJ1-2; 9 bases match TRBD1. J was trimmed by 7 bases and V by 5 bases; bases with no gene match: 8. This CDR3 contains 14 residues. The CDR3 loop is CASSRQGQGLGYTF. CDR3 in DNA: TGTGCCAGCAGTCGACAGGGACAGGGTCTTGGCTACACCTTC.

Details on this clonotype: A read error is possible here, since a much larger clone lies one base away. The CDR3 nucleotides read TGTGCCAACAGCTTCACTCCGGGACAGAACAATGAGCAGTTCTTC. Translation: CANSFTPGQNNEQFF. J is TRBJ2-1 and V is TRBV7-9; 7 bases map to TRBD1. In germline, CDR1 is SEHNR, CDR2 FQNEAQ (reference sequence). The CDR3 has 15 amino acids.

The table lists this clonotype with many counts. The chain uses TRBV5-4 and TRBJ1-1; D gene unclear. This CDR3 comprises 12 residues. Germline CDR1 reads SGHNT; CDR2 reads YYREEE (reference sequence). Trimming left V 0 bases short and J 7 bases short, with 7 bases between. The CDR3 region has the DNA TGTGCCAGCAGCTTGGCCGGCGGTGAAGCTTTCTTT. Residues: CASSLAGGEAFF.

The chain links TRBV6-1 to TRBJ2-7; D tentatively fits TRBD1 or TRBD2 (5 bases each). The CDR3 contains 13 residues. Germline V CDR1 and CDR2: MNHNS, SASEGT. V shed 6 bases and J shed 1 base, with 10 bases lying between them. The DNA of the CDR3 is TGTGCCAGCAGGACGAGGGGTTCCTACGAGCAGTACTTC. Protein product: CASRTRGSYEQYF.